What follows describes a single TCR beta chain. Its antigen is as yet unknown. A second about 6 to 11 cycle PCR used barcoded and J-beta primers. TCRdb processed the 5' RACE reads anew with MiXCR; each CDR3 protein has one entry. The sample has around 1,100,000 distinct CDR3 sequences, roughly two fifths seen once. For every donor, a draw yielded around 10 milliliters of peripheral blood. This entry belongs to a study of blood T cells in healthy people across ages. Germline V gene lookup returns CDR1 LGHDT and CDR2 YNNKEL (reference sequence). V was pared by 3 bases and J by 4 bases, with 12 bases between. The CDR3 spans 14 residues. Notes on the study in general: Measured against age, TCR beta diversity per million T cells decreased in a roughly linear manner. Researchers said unsorted PBMCs prevented a conclusive naive versus antigen-experienced comparison.

The rearrangement uses TRBV3-1 and TRBJ1-2, with D perhaps matching TRBD1 (5 bases). The origin of this receptor is a man younger than 35 in good health. Sequencing used blood. The CDR3 region has the DNA TGTGCCAGCAGCCATCGGGGACGGGGCTATGGCTACACCTTC. This translates into CASSHRGRGYGYTF.